Below are 29 T cell receptor beta chains sequenced from a single sample in a study of T-cell reconstitution after alpha-beta-depleted transplantation in children. A TCRbeta library incorporating unique molecular identifiers was prepared. TCRdb recomputed calls from the PCR reads with MiXCR, one row per CDR3 protein. Seen here are around 180,000 distinct CDR3 sequences, 11% observed once, and the top ten hold about 12%. The sample was PBMCs, taken before TCRalphabeta/CD19-depleted stem cell transplant. The receptor set was obtained from a boy younger than 10 with acute myeloid leukemia, due to receive a stem cell transplant.

This clonotype appeared many times. This chain joins TRBV6-1 and TRBJ2-2; possibly TRBD2 for D (5 bases). This CDR3 spans 13 amino acids. Trimming stripped 8 bases from V and 2 bases from J, with 9 bases between. Germline CDR1 and CDR2: MNHNS and SASEGT. CDR3 DNA: TGTGCCAGCGCAGGACTTAACACCGGGGAGCTGTTTTTT. Its translation: CASAGLNTGELFF.

This clonotype has at least ten counts. The rearrangement joins TRBV24-1 to TRBJ2-7; the D gene could be TRBD1 or TRBD2 (6 bases each). CDR3 length: 16 amino acids. V was shortened by 2 bases and J by 3 bases, with 16 bases between the two germline ends. Germline CDR1 reads KGHDR; CDR2 reads SFDVKD. The CDR3 DNA reads TGTGCCACCAGTGATTCCTCGGGGGCCCTCTACTACGAGCAGTACGTC. Protein sequence: CATSDSSGALYYEQYV.

There are many counts of this clonotype. The chain employs TRBV18 and TRBJ2-1; D tentatively fits TRBD1 or TRBD2 (5 bases each). Trimming pared 2 bases from V and 9 bases from J, leaving 8 bases between. This CDR3 comprises 12 residues. The V gene's germline CDR1 is KGHSH and CDR2 LQKENI. The CDR3 reads CASSPRDPEQFF. The CDR3 DNA is TGTGCCAGCTCACCAAGGGACCCTGAGCAGTTCTTC.

This clonotype has at least ten counts. The chain couples TRBV29-1 to TRBJ2-1; D uncertain. CDR1 and CDR2 from the germline V gene are SQVTM and ANQGSEA. Trimming removed 4 bases at V and 2 bases at J, with 6 bases between. This CDR3 contains 12 residues. CDR3 sequence (DNA): TGCAGCGTTGTAATCACCTACAATGAGCAGTTCTTC. Translated, it gives CSVVITYNEQFF.

This clonotype occurred a few times. This chain uses TRBV11-1 with TRBJ1-1, with D possibly being TRBD1 (6 bases). V was trimmed by 3 bases and J by 0 bases, leaving 23 bases between them. Germline V gives CDR1 SGHAT, CDR2 FQDESV (reference sequence). CDR3 length equals 19 residues. Written as DNA, the CDR3 is TGTGCCAGCAGCTTTGGAAACACAGGGAACCTTATCATGAACACTGAAGCTTTCTTT. It translates to CASSFGNTGNLIMNTEAFF.

The chain has TRBV11-2 and TRBJ2-1; possibly TRBD1 for D (5 bases). The germline V and J ends were trimmed by 5 bases and 9 bases, with 14 bases remaining between them. Germline V gene lookup returns CDR1 SGHAT and CDR2 FQNNGV. CDR3 length: 13 residues. CDR3 nucleotide sequence: TGTGCCAGCAGCCCTCTCACAAGGGGTGAGCAGTTCTTC. Protein sequence: CASSPLTRGEQFF. The full variable domain, with the rest looked up from reference TRBV11-2 and TRBJ2-1, is EAGVAQSPRYKIIEKRQSVAFWCNPISGHATLYWYQQILGQGPKLLIQFQNNGVVDDSQLPKDRFSAERLKGVDSTLKIQPAKLEDSAVYLCASSPLTRGEQFFGPGTRLTVL.

The sample holds many counts of this clonotype. This chain uses TRBV6-6 with TRBJ1-6, with 10 bases identical to TRBD1. V lost 6 bases, J lost 10 bases, and 3 bases stayed unmatched. This CDR3 has 13 residues. The germline V gene encodes CDR1 MNHNY and CDR2 SVGAGI (reference sequence). The CDR3 sequence is CASRGQGKSPLHF. In DNA, the CDR3 is TGTGCCAGCAGGGGACAGGGGAAATCACCCCTCCACTTT.

The table lists this clonotype with many counts. This chain joins TRBV12-3 or TRBV12-4 and TRBJ1-5; D perhaps matches TRBD1 (6 bases). The CDR3 spans 15 residues. V dropped 6 bases and J dropped 0 bases, with 12 bases sitting between them. The CDR3 DNA reads TGTGCCAGCAGCTGGGGCAGGGGTAGCAATCAGCCCCAGCATTTT. It translates to CASSWGRGSNQPQHF.

The sample holds many counts of this clonotype. The chain links TRBV4-1 to TRBJ1-5; 9 nucleotides agree with TRBD1. The V segment lost 1 base and the J segment 7 bases; nucleotides outside the gene matches: 11. This CDR3 is 17 amino acids long. The germline CDR1 and CDR2 sequences are MGHRA and YSYEKL. In nucleotides, the CDR3 is TGCGCCAGCAGCCAAGGGGGACAGGGAAGGGCCTGGCAGCCCCAGCATTTT. This translates into CASSQGGQGRAWQPQHF.

Note on this clonotype: The junction does not match germline at one end; this may be a read error. This chain connects TRBV20-1 to TRBJ2-7; 7 bases agree with TRBD2. Germline V gene data show CDR1 as DFQATT and CDR2 as SNEGSKA (reference sequence). The CDR3 length is 15 residues. CDR3 sequence: CSARQLLAEAYEQYF. CDR3 bases: TGCAGTGCTAGACAACTTCTAGCGGAGGCCTACGAACAGTACTTC.

Many counts were recorded for this clonotype. The CDR3 bases are TGTGCCATCAGTGAGAAAAAGGACACTGAAGCTTTCTTT. As protein: CAISEKKDTEAFF. The rearrangement uses TRBV10-3 and TRBJ1-1; D is ambiguous. The germline V gene has CDR1 ENHRY and CDR2 SYGVKD. The CDR3 consists of 13 residues. Trimming stripped 2 bases from V and 3 bases from J, with 7 bases between.

This clonotype was recorded many times. J is TRBJ2-7 and V is TRBV12-3 or TRBV12-4, with TRBD2 identical over 14 bases. V trimming: 5 bases; J trimming: 3 bases; junction bases outside the gene matches: 3. This CDR3 has 15 residues. CDR3 in DNA: TGTGCCAGCAGTGATGGACTAGCGGGAGGCTACGAGCAGTACTTC. This translates into CASSDGLAGGYEQYF.

This clonotype has a count of ten or more. V and J are TRBV18 and TRBJ2-1; D is ambiguous. Germline-derived CDR1 and CDR2 are KGHSH and LQKENI. The CDR3 runs to 13 residues. The ends were cut back, 0 bases at V and 6 bases at J, with 6 bases in the middle. The CDR3 sequence: CASSPPDTNEQFF. The CDR3 bases are TGTGCCAGCTCACCACCCGATACCAATGAGCAGTTCTTC.

This clonotype was detected ten times or more. The chain has TRBV5-6 and TRBJ2-7, with TRBD1 matching 8 bases. The CDR3 runs to 12 residues. Trimming took 5 bases from V and 6 from J; bases not matched to a gene: 4. The germline V gene has CDR1 SGHDT and CDR2 YYEEEE. CDR3 bases: TGTGCCAGCAGTACCAGGGGGCTCGAGCAGTACTTC. Protein product: CASSTRGLEQYF.

This clonotype was recorded many times. The chain is built from TRBV25-1 and TRBJ2-5; 8 bases align to TRBD1. Unmatched junction bases numbered 7, after V lost 0 bases and J lost 4 bases. CDR3 length: 16 residues. Germline-derived CDR1 and CDR2 are MGHDK and SYGVNS. CDR3 nucleotide sequence: TGTGCCAGCAGTGAATACGACAGGGGAGGTCTAGAGACCCAGTACTTC. Amino acid sequence: CASSEYDRGGLETQYF. Based on the CDR3 plus reference TRBV25-1 and TRBJ2-5, the full variable domain is EADIYQTPRYLVIGTGKKITLECSQTMGHDKMYWYQQDPGMELHLIHYSYGVNSTEKGDLSSESTVSRIRTEHFPLTLESARPSHTSQYLCASSEYDRGGLETQYFGPGTRLLVL.

In its sample, this clonotype was seen many times. The chain uses TRBV11-2 and TRBJ2-7, with D uncertain. V was cut by 1 base and J by 2 bases, with 6 bases left in between. CDR3 length: 13 residues. CDR1 and CDR2 from the germline V gene are SGHAT and FQNNGV. The CDR3 coding sequence is TGTGCCAGCAGCTTAGGGCGGACCTACGAGCAGTACGTC. Amino acids: CASSLGRTYEQYV.

The sample holds many counts of this clonotype. The chain uses TRBV5-1 and TRBJ2-1; no reliable D call. The V end was cut by 5 bases, the J end by 0 bases, with 9 bases between. This CDR3 is 14 amino acids long. Germline CDR1 reads SGHRS; CDR2 reads YFSETQ. Here the CDR3 reads CASRGNSSYNEQFF. DNA of the CDR3: TGCGCCAGCAGGGGAAATAGCTCCTACAATGAGCAGTTCTTC.

The chain recombines TRBV28 with TRBJ2-7; D is undetermined. The V and J ends lost 6 bases and 4 bases respectively, with 13 bases between them. The V gene's germline CDR1 is MDHEN and CDR2 SYDVKM. The CDR3 is 13 amino acids. The CDR3 DNA reads TGTGCCAGCAGCTCCCCCGACCGATACGAGCAGTACTTC. Its protein product is CASSSPDRYEQYF.

This clonotype has a count of ten or more. The J gene is TRBJ2-3, the V gene TRBV20-1; D may be TRBD2 (6 bases). The CDR3 totals 15 residues. Per germline, CDR1 DFQATT and CDR2 SNEGSKA (reference sequence). Trimming left V 1 base short and J 6 bases short, with 17 bases between. As DNA, the CDR3 is TGCAGTGCTAGAGGCCAGCGGGCCTTGAGGGATACGCAGTATTTT. Its translation: CSARGQRALRDTQYF.

Ten or more counts support this clonotype. This chain links TRBV28 with TRBJ2-7; D perhaps matches TRBD2 (6 bases). The germline V gene encodes CDR1 MDHEN and CDR2 SYDVKM. V dropped 5 bases and J dropped 5 bases, with 22 bases sitting between them. CDR3 size: 16 residues. CDR3 nucleotides: TGTGCCAGCAGTCCATACGGGGTAGCGGTTGTACACGAGCAGTACTTC. Amino acids: CASSPYGVAVVHEQYF. The full variable domain, completed using reference TRBV28 and TRBJ2-7, is DVKVTQSSRYLVKRTGEKVFLECVQDMDHENMFWYRQDPGLGLRLIYFSYDVKMKEKGDIPEGYSVSREKKERFSLILESASTNQTSMYLCASSPYGVAVVHEQYFGPGTRLTVT.

This chain joins TRBV4-2 and TRBJ2-7; either TRBD1 or TRBD2 may supply D (6 bases each). Germline CDR1 and CDR2: LGHNA and YNFKEQ. The CDR3 length is 15 residues. The V and J ends lost 8 bases and 0 bases respectively, with 17 bases between them. The CDR3 loop is CASGPGGPFSYEQYF. The DNA of the CDR3 is TGTGCCAGCGGCCCCGGGGGCCCCTTCTCCTACGAGCAGTACTTC.

The chain links TRBV6-2 or TRBV6-3 to TRBJ2-7; D is uncertain. Germline V CDR1 and CDR2: MNHEY, SVGEGT. CDR3 length: 16 amino acids. Trimming shortened V by 6 bases and J by 0 bases, and 18 bases separated the two germline ends. The CDR3 is CASSLRRLPSSYEQYV. As DNA, the CDR3 is TGTGCCAGCAGCTTACGACGGTTACCCAGCTCCTACGAGCAGTACGTC.

The table lists this clonotype with a few counts. The chain combines TRBV7-8 with TRBJ2-1, with 8 nucleotides matching TRBD2. CDR1 SGHVS and CDR2 FQNEAQ come from the germline V gene. Trimming at V came to 9 bases and at J to 7 bases, leaving 14 bases not matched to a gene. The CDR3 totals 15 residues. CDR3 DNA sequence: TGTGCCAGTCGCCCGGGTAGCGGGATAGGGAATGAGCAGTTCTTC. This encodes CASRPGSGIGNEQFF. Supplemented by reference TRBV7-8 and TRBJ2-1, the full variable domain reads GAGVSQSPRYKVAKRGQDVALRCDPISGHVSLFWYQQALGQGPEFLTYFQNEAQLDKSGLPSDRFFAERPEGSVSTLKIQRTQQEDSAVYLCASRPGSGIGNEQFFGPGTRLTVL.

This clonotype has a count of ten or more. This chain joins TRBV27 and TRBJ1-6; a possible D gene is TRBD1 (5 bases). This CDR3 comprises 12 residues. Trimming cost V 5 bases and J 9 bases, with 8 bases left between them. Per the germline V gene, CDR1 is MNHEY and CDR2 is SMNVEV (reference sequence). The CDR3 is CASSIGGSPLHF. CDR3 nucleotides: TGTGCCAGCAGTATCGGGGGTTCACCCCTCCACTTT.

Points on this clonotype: This may come from a read error, since a much larger clone is one base off. The chain employs TRBV7-8 and TRBJ2-5; no reliable D call. The CDR3 has 14 amino acids. Per the germline V gene, CDR1 is SGHVS and CDR2 is FQNEAQ. The CDR3 DNA is TGTGCCAGCAGCCCCGTGCCCCCTGAGGAGACCCAGCACTTC. Translating gives CASSPVPPEETQHF.

This clonotype was picked up many times. The chain employs TRBV29-1 and TRBJ2-7; 7 bases agree with TRBD1. The length of the CDR3 is 13 residues. The V gene's germline CDR1 is SQVTM and CDR2 ANQGSEA. With 4 bases clipped from V and 4 bases from J, the junction kept 7 bases outside the gene matches. The CDR3 bases are TGCAGCGTTGGACAGGGAGAGTGGTACGAGCAGTACTTC. This sequence encodes CSVGQGEWYEQYF.

The CDR3 sequence is CASMEGVGLVQPQHF. CDR3 in DNA: TGTGCCAGCATGGAGGGTGTGGGGCTCGTTCAGCCCCAGCATTTT. V usage is TRBV6-1 and J usage is TRBJ1-5, with D possibly matching TRBD1 (5 bases). The CDR3 runs to 15 residues. With 7 bases removed from V and 6 bases from J, the gap between germline ends came to 19 bases. Germline V CDR1 and CDR2: MNHNS, SASEGT.

The chain combines TRBV20-1 with TRBJ2-3, with D uncertain. V shed 0 bases and J shed 0 bases, with 13 bases lying between them. CDR1 is DFQATT, CDR2 SNEGSKA, per germline (reference sequence). CDR3 length equals 16 residues. CDR3: CSARDQGPVSTDTQYF. In DNA form, the CDR3 reads TGCAGTGCTAGAGATCAAGGTCCGGTTAGCACAGATACGCAGTATTTT.

This clonotype was observed at least ten times. The chain combines TRBV5-1 with TRBJ1-1; TRBD1 is a possible D gene (6 bases). V was trimmed by 7 bases and J by 1 base, leaving 14 bases between them. Germline CDR1 and CDR2: SGHRS and YFSETQ. The CDR3 runs to 14 residues. CDR3 protein: CASSHRASNTEAFF. For the CDR3, the DNA is TGCGCCAGCTCCCACAGGGCTTCGAACACTGAAGCTTTCTTT.